This note documents a single TCR beta chain sequence. Trimming left V 8 bases short and J 10 bases short, with 15 bases between. The CDR3 is made up of 13 amino acids. CDR1 and CDR2 from the germline V gene are SNHLY and FYNNEI. The method was immunoSEQ multiplex PCR; TCRdb's version includes in-frame clones alone and lacks a portion of them. The sample has about 50,000 clones; roughly 94% are singletons. The data are from a study of control samples from healthy donors and cancer patients. The TCR originated in a man aged 25 to 40 in good health. The chain couples TRBV2 to TRBJ1-6; possibly TRBD1 for D (6 bases). The sequenced sample was blood. The CDR3 DNA is TGTGCCAGCCGATCATGGACAGAATCACCCCTCCACTTT. Residues: CASRSWTESPLHF.